The clone carrying this TCR beta chain was counted only a few times. Antigen: not known. CDR1 and CDR2 from the germline V gene are SGHTA and FQGTGA. The CDR3 is 15 residues long. Germline trimming cut 1 base from V and 3 bases from J; bases unmatched to any gene: 6. All of the isolated RNA was reverse transcribed, so expressed TCRB transcripts were sequenced. The repertoire was sequenced with immunoSEQ multiplex PCR; TCRdb's copy has only in-frame clones and lacks some. The sample holds around 300,000 clones; around 7.8% are singletons and the top ten take roughly 0.94%. The entry originates in a study of beta chain features in type 1 diabetes. Study-level background: Across all samples, roughly 100,000,000 sorted cells were examined. Study-wide points: At VDJ recombination sites, type 1 diabetes patients had fewer insertions and more deleted nucleotides.

The source is a woman aged 18-30 years in good health. The sample taken for sequencing was central memory CD4+ T cells from blood. The V gene is TRBV7-3, the J gene TRBJ2-7; 7 nucleotides line up with TRBD2. The CDR3 sequence is CASSLIAGDYYEQYF. The CDR3 DNA sequence: TGTGCCAGCAGCTTAATCGCGGGGGATTACTACGAGCAGTACTTC.